Following are 18 T cell receptor beta chains from one sample sequenced in a study of long-term antiretroviral therapy in people with HIV. Version v3.0 of the immunoSEQ assay was performed at survey level. Here immunoSEQ multiplex PCR was the method, and the copy in TCRdb shows in-frame clones only, minus some. Here the sample spans tens of thousands of clones, approximately 80% being singletons. Sequencing used unsorted PBMCs, obtained 0.6 years after starting antiretroviral therapy. The receptor set was obtained from a man in his late teens or twenties with HIV.

This chain uses TRBV5-1 with TRBJ1-1, with D unclear. This CDR3 is built from 14 residues. From germline, CDR1 is SGHRS and CDR2 YFSETQ. V gave up 4 bases and J gave up 6 bases, with 16 bases separating them. DNA for the CDR3: TGCGCCAGCAGCCTTCCCCTCATGGGCTCTGAAGCTTTCTTT. Translated, it gives CASSLPLMGSEAFF.

CDR3 region: CASNLNPGRGEQYF. The CDR3, as DNA: TGTGCCAGCAACCTGAACCCGGGAAGGGGGGAGCAGTACTTC. The rearrangement joins TRBV2 to TRBJ2-7, with D possibly matching TRBD1 (6 bases). The CDR3 is made up of 14 amino acids. V lost 7 bases to trimming and J lost 7 bases, with 20 bases between them. The germline CDR1 and CDR2 sequences are SNHLY and FYNNEI.

The chain recombines TRBV18 with TRBJ2-3, with TRBD1 identical over 8 bases. This CDR3 comprises 17 residues. The germline V gene encodes CDR1 KGHSH and CDR2 LQKENI. The V segment lost 1 base and the J segment 5 bases; nucleotides outside the gene matches: 11. CDR3 sequence reads: CASSPLFEGQGQDTQYF. CDR3 sequence (DNA): TGTGCCAGCTCACCACTTTTTGAAGGACAGGGTCAAGATACGCAGTATTTT.

This rearrangement joins TRBV5-1 to TRBJ2-7; 8 bases fit TRBD1. The J segment lost 5 bases and the V segment lost 3 bases, leaving 4 bases of the junction unmatched. Germline V gene lookup returns CDR1 SGHRS and CDR2 YFSETQ. This CDR3 is built from 13 residues. The CDR3 DNA reads as TGCGCCAGCAGCTGGACAGGGCGGCACGAGCAGTACTTC. Amino acid sequence: CASSWTGRHEQYF.

The rearrangement joins TRBV9 to TRBJ2-1; no clear D. The germline V and J ends were trimmed by 3 bases and 10 bases, with 11 bases remaining between them. This CDR3 contains 12 residues. Looked up from germline, CDR1 is SGDLS and CDR2 is YYNGEE. The CDR3 region is CASSGSLAEQFF. CDR3 nucleotides: TGTGCCAGCAGCGGGTCCCTTGCGGAGCAGTTCTTC.

CDR3 sequence (DNA): TGTGCCAGCCTCGGGACAGGGGTGTGGGAGCAGTACTTC. This sequence encodes CASLGTGVWEQYF. This sequence joins TRBV27 and TRBJ2-7; 10 bases are shared with TRBD1. Germline V gene lookup returns CDR1 MNHEY and CDR2 SMNVEV (reference sequence). The CDR3 has 13 amino acids. Trimming took 8 bases from V and 7 from J; bases not matched to a gene: 8.

The chain is built from TRBV25-1 and TRBJ2-5, with D possibly matching TRBD2 (6 bases). The CDR3 loop spans 12 amino acids. CDR1 and CDR2 from the germline V gene are MGHDK and SYGVNS. V was shortened by 4 bases and J by 5 bases, with 8 bases between the two germline ends. The CDR3 here is CASSGLGETQYF. The CDR3, as DNA: TGTGCCAGCAGTGGACTAGGGGAGACCCAGTACTTC.

This chain links TRBV25-1 with TRBJ2-3; D call uncertain. Looked up from germline, CDR1 is MGHDK and CDR2 is SYGVNS. CDR3 length: 10 residues. Trimming shortened V by 8 bases and J by 5 bases, and 5 bases separated the two germline ends. The CDR3 DNA sequence: TGTGCCAGCTGGGGAGATACGCAGTATTTT. It encodes CASWGDTQYF.

This clone has just a few counts. The chain links TRBV19 to TRBJ2-7, with D hard to call. The V end lost 8 bases, the J end lost 3 bases, and 11 bases lay between the germline ends. Germline lookup yields CDR1 LNHDA and CDR2 SQIVND (reference sequence). The CDR3 consists of 12 residues. The CDR3 sequence: CASGLKGYEQYF. The CDR3 DNA follows: TGTGCCAGTGGCCTAAAGGGCTACGAGCAGTACTTC.

This clone was found a few times. The gene calls are TRBV27 and TRBJ1-5; possibly TRBD1 for D (5 bases). CDR1 is MNHEY, CDR2 SMNVEV, per germline (reference sequence). The CDR3 is 13 amino acids. Deletions cut 6 bases from V and 4 bases from J, with 10 bases between. CDR3 bases: TGTGCCAGCAGGGGGGTAGGGAATCAGCCCCAGCATTTT. This sequence encodes CASRGVGNQPQHF.

V is TRBV27 and J is TRBJ1-1, with a tentative D call TRBD1 (5 bases). The CDR3 consists of 15 residues. Germline values: CDR1 MNHEY, CDR2 SMNVEV (reference sequence). The germline V and J ends were trimmed by 6 bases and 0 bases, with 14 bases remaining between them. CDR3 sequence (DNA): TGTGCCAGCAGCGGATCGAGAGGGGTGAACACTGAAGCTTTCTTT. Translated, it gives CASSGSRGVNTEAFF.

This clone appeared a few times. The rearrangement uses TRBV5-6 and TRBJ2-1, with D possibly matching TRBD2 (5 bases). CDR1 and CDR2 from the germline V gene are SGHDT and YYEEEE. The CDR3 covers 14 residues. V was pared by 1 base and J by 10 bases, with 15 bases between. The DNA of the CDR3 is TGTGCCAGCAGCTTGTTTCCGGGATCGTCGGAGCAGTTCTTC. Translated, it gives CASSLFPGSSEQFF.

V and J are TRBV5-1 and TRBJ2-3; weak D call: TRBD1 (6 bases). V lost 0 bases and J 6 bases, leaving 8 bases between the germline ends. The germline V gene encodes CDR1 SGHRS and CDR2 YFSETQ. The CDR3 runs to 13 residues. The CDR3 loop is CASSLAGEDTQYF. The CDR3, as DNA: TGCGCCAGCAGCTTGGCAGGGGAGGATACGCAGTATTTT.

A remark on this clone: Sequence at one end of the junction differs from germline and may be a read error. This chain uses TRBV6-1 with TRBJ2-7; TRBD1 matches at 9 bases. The CDR3 spans 17 residues. Germline CDR1 reads MNHNS; CDR2 reads SASEGT. The CDR3 loop reads CASREDRGSQRHYEQYF. Here the CDR3 DNA reads TGTGCCAGCAGGGAAGACAGGGGGTCCCAACGGCACTACGAGCAGTACTTC.

This chain uses TRBV5-8 with TRBJ2-7, with D possibly matching TRBD2 (6 bases). The CDR3 sequence is 12 residues long. V was pared by 4 bases and J by 6 bases, with 11 bases between. Germline values: CDR1 SGHTS, CDR2 YDEGEE. DNA for the CDR3: TGTGCCAGCAGCCGTCGGGGGTTCGAGCAGTACTTC. The encoded protein is CASSRRGFEQYF.

The chain carries TRBV5-3 and TRBJ2-3; D remains ambiguous. TRBV5-3 is known as an ORF, though its function is uncertain. The CDR3 sequence is 11 residues long. V was trimmed by 0 bases and J by 4 bases, leaving 0 bases between them. This chain's CDR3 is CARSLADTQYF. CDR3 nucleotides: TGTGCCAGAAGCTTGGCAGATACGCAGTATTTT.

In its sample, this clone was seen once. The rearrangement links TRBV5-5 to TRBJ2-5, with D unclear. V dropped 2 bases and J dropped 3 bases, with 8 bases sitting between them. This CDR3 has 13 residues. Germline V gene data show CDR1 as SGHKS and CDR2 as YYEKEE (reference sequence). The CDR3, as DNA: TGTGCCAGCAGCTTAGGTGGGAAAGAGACCCAGTACTTC. Its protein product is CASSLGGKETQYF. The full variable domain, rest sourced from reference TRBV5-5 and TRBJ2-5, is DAGVTQSPTHLIKTRGQQVTLRCSPISGHKSVSWYQQVLGQGPQFIFQYYEKEERGRGNFPDRFSARQFPNYSSELNVNALLLGDSALYLCASSLGGKETQYFGPGTRLLVL.

This chain joins TRBV7-9 and TRBJ1-2, with 7 bases matching TRBD1. V lost 7 bases, J lost 6 bases, and 8 bases stayed unmatched. This CDR3 spans 13 amino acids. Germline CDR1 reads SEHNR; CDR2 reads FQNEAQ (reference sequence). The CDR3 spells CASIQGSGDGYTF. CDR3 in DNA: TGTGCCAGCATACAGGGGTCGGGTGATGGCTACACCTTC.